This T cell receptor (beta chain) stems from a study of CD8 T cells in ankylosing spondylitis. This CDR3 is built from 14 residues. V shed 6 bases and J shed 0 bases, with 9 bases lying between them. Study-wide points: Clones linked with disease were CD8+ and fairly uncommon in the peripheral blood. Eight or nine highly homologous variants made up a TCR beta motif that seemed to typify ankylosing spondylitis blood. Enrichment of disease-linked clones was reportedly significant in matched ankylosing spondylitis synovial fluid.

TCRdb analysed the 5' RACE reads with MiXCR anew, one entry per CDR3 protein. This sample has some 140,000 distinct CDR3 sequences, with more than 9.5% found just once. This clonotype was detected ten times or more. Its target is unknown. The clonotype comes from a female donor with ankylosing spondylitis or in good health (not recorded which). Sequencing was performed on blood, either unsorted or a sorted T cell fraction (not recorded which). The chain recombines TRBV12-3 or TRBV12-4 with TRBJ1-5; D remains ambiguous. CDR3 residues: CASSTLDSNQPQHF. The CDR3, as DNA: TGTGCCAGCAGCACACTAGATAGCAATCAGCCCCAGCATTTT.